The 28 T cell receptor beta chains reported below all come from one sample, sequenced in a study of shared clonotypes between healthy human individuals. The repertoire was sequenced with immunoSEQ multiplex PCR; TCRdb's copy has only in-frame clones and lacks some. Of 2 million to 2.5 million clones in the sample, approximately 93% were seen once. Sequenced input: naive CD4+ T cells from PBMCs. Described subset: CD45RA+ positively selected. All receptors come from a man between 18 and 29 years old in good health. Some clones in this sample may be carry-over from other donors' samples.

This clone was found once. The chain joins TRBV18 to TRBJ2-7; 7 nucleotides align to TRBD1. J gave up 3 bases and V 3 bases, and 8 bases lay outside the gene matches. The CDR3 is 15 residues long. Looked up from germline, CDR1 is KGHSH and CDR2 is LQKENI. The CDR3, as DNA: TGTGCCAGCTCACCCTACAGGGGTGGAGGCTACGAGCAGTACTTC. It specifies CASSPYRGGGYEQYF.

In its sample, this clone was seen a few times. The chain couples TRBV7-9 to TRBJ1-3; the D is unclear. Looked up from germline, CDR1 is SEHNR and CDR2 is FQNEAQ (reference sequence). There are 12 residues in the CDR3. V gave up 4 bases and J gave up 9 bases, with 10 bases separating them. The CDR3 here is CASSSRWSTIYF. CDR3 sequence (DNA): TGTGCCAGCAGCTCGAGGTGGAGCACCATATATTTT. The full variable domain, in which reference TRBV7-9 and TRBJ1-3 provide the parts outside the CDR3, is DTGVSQNPRHKITKRGQNVTFRCDPISEHNRLYWYRQTLGQGPEFLTYFQNEAQLEKSRLLSDRFSAERPKGSFSTLEIQRTEQGDSAMYLCASSSRWSTIYFGEGSWLTVV.

This chain links TRBV6-5 with TRBJ2-7; 11 bases align to TRBD1. The V gene end was trimmed by 1 base and the J gene end by 4 bases; junction bases not matched to a gene: 6. Germline loops: CDR1 MNHEY, CDR2 SVGAGI. This CDR3 contains 16 residues. CDR3 nucleotide sequence: TGTGCCAGCAGTTACTTAAGGGGACAGGGGGTTTACGAGCAGTACTTC. Its protein product is CASSYLRGQGVYEQYF.

The chain carries TRBV5-1 and TRBJ2-7, with D perhaps TRBD1 (6 bases). V was trimmed by 4 bases and J by 2 bases, leaving 16 bases between them. Germline V gives CDR1 SGHRS, CDR2 YFSETQ. The CDR3 totals 15 residues. DNA for the CDR3: TGCGCCAGCAGCCCCCGGGACACCGACACCTACGAGCAGTACTTC. It yields the protein CASSPRDTDTYEQYF.

The chain links TRBV6-6 to TRBJ2-1; 10 nucleotides agree with TRBD2. CDR3 size: 16 residues. V was pared by 5 bases and J by 8 bases, with 12 bases of the junction left unmatched. Germline assignment: CDR1 MNHNY and CDR2 SVGAGI (reference sequence). CDR3 sequence (DNA): TGTGCCAGCAGTCCCGCGGGAGCTAGCGGGAGCGATGAGCAGTTCTTC. Encoded protein: CASSPAGASGSDEQFF.

The rearrangement joins TRBV11-2 to TRBJ2-5, with D unresolved. The CDR3 is made up of 13 amino acids. CDR1 is SGHAT and CDR2 is FQNNGV in the germline V gene. V lost 2 bases, J lost 2 bases, and 6 bases lay in between. The chain's CDR3 is CASSLSPQETQYF. CDR3 DNA: TGTGCCAGCAGCTTATCCCCACAAGAGACCCAGTACTTC.

The V call is TRBV2, the J call TRBJ2-7; unclear D gene. The CDR3 has 13 residues. Trimming pared 3 bases from V and 1 base from J, leaving 7 bases between. The germline gives CDR1 SNHLY, CDR2 FYNNEI. Here the CDR3 DNA reads TGTGCCAGCAGTGAGCTCCAGTCCTACGAGCAGTACTTC. It yields the protein CASSELQSYEQYF.

This clone has just one count. V is TRBV2 and J is TRBJ2-7, with 7 bases fitting TRBD1. J lost 3 bases, V lost 5 bases, and 1 base had no gene match. Germline loops: CDR1 SNHLY, CDR2 FYNNEI. The CDR3 consists of 12 residues. CDR3 coding DNA: TGTGCCAGCAGTTGGGACAGCTACGAGCAGTACTTC. As protein: CASSWDSYEQYF. The whole variable domain, remainder taken from reference TRBV2 and TRBJ2-7, is EPEVTQTPSHQVTQMGQEVILRCVPISNHLYFYWYRQILGQKVEFLVSFYNNEISEKSEIFDDQFSVERPDGSNFTLKIRSTKLEDSAMYFCASSWDSYEQYFGPGTRLTVT.

V usage is TRBV7-8 and J usage is TRBJ2-1; 16 nucleotides match TRBD2. Losses at the gene ends were 4 bases for V and 7 bases for J; bases not matched to a gene: 13. This CDR3 is 19 amino acids long. The V gene's germline CDR1 is SGHVS and CDR2 FQNEAQ. CDR3 amino acids: CASSSTGLAGGRASNEQFF. The CDR3 DNA follows: TGTGCCAGCAGCTCGACGGGACTAGCGGGAGGGCGGGCCTCAAATGAGCAGTTCTTC.

The chain combines TRBV4-3 with TRBJ2-7; TRBD1 aligns across 11 bases. J was trimmed by 3 bases and V by 4 bases; bases with no gene match: 2. In germline, CDR1 is LGHNA, CDR2 YSLEER. The CDR3 runs to 14 residues. The CDR3 spells CASSRGTGGYEQYF. DNA of the CDR3: TGCGCCAGCAGCCGCGGGACAGGGGGCTACGAGCAGTACTTC.

Regarding this clone: Other DNA variants within this sample encode the same CDR3. The chain combines TRBV18 with TRBJ1-4, with a possible D match to TRBD1 (5 bases). Germline-derived CDR1 and CDR2 are KGHSH and LQKENI. The CDR3 has 13 residues. Trimming removed 3 bases from V and 4 bases from J, with 6 bases in between. In DNA form, the CDR3 reads TGTGCCAGCTCACCGGGGCTTAATGAAAAACTGTTTTTT. Protein: CASSPGLNEKLFF.

The chain recombines TRBV30 with TRBJ2-2; possibly TRBD1 for D (6 bases). Germline V gives CDR1 GTSNPN, CDR2 SVGIG (reference sequence). Between the trimmed V and J ends, which lost 5 bases and 2 bases, there was a span of 18 bases. This CDR3 has 16 amino acids. CDR3 bases: TGTGCCTGGTCCAGTCCTCGACAGGATAACACCGGGGAGCTGTTTTTT. Translating it yields CAWSSPRQDNTGELFF.

The genes are TRBV28 and TRBJ1-5; the D is unclear. Trimming removed 3 bases at V and 11 bases at J, with 11 bases between. Germline assignment: CDR1 MDHEN and CDR2 SYDVKM. This CDR3 is built from 12 residues. The CDR3 is CASSLITGAQHF. The CDR3, as DNA: TGTGCCAGCAGTTTGATAACTGGGGCCCAGCATTTT.

CDR3 sequence (DNA): TGTGCCAGCAGCAGACTCACCGAAAGCACAGATACGCAGTATTTT. Protein product: CASSRLTESTDTQYF. The rearrangement joins TRBV5-4 to TRBJ2-3; D gene ambiguous. This CDR3 has 15 residues. V shed 4 bases and J shed 0 bases, with 12 bases lying between them. Germline V gene sequence: CDR1 SGHNT, CDR2 YYREEE (reference sequence). The full variable domain, its missing parts supplied by reference TRBV5-4 and TRBJ2-3, is ETGVTQSPTHLIKTRGQQVTLRCSSQSGHNTVSWYQQALGQGPQFIFQYYREEENGRGNFPPRFSGLQFPNYSSELNVNALELDDSALYLCASSRLTESTDTQYFGPGTRLTVL.

The chain has TRBV28 and TRBJ1-1; D not resolved. Trimming pared 8 bases from V and 1 base from J, leaving 14 bases between. This CDR3 region has 14 residues. CDR1 is MDHEN, CDR2 SYDVKM, per germline. The CDR3 loop is CASLVWGENTEAFF. For the CDR3, the DNA is TGTGCCAGCCTTGTTTGGGGTGAGAACACTGAAGCTTTCTTT.

V gene TRBV23-1 combines with J gene TRBJ1-5; D gene unclear. TRBV23-1 is an ORF, and what it does is uncertain. The CDR3 is 15 amino acids. V gave up 0 bases and J gave up 1 base, with 7 bases separating them. The CDR3 region has the DNA TGCGCCAGCAGTCAATCTGGAGACAGCAATCAGCCCCAGCATTTT. The encoded protein is CASSQSGDSNQPQHF.

Worth noting for this clone: Additional DNA sequences in this sample encode the identical CDR3. V usage is TRBV19 and J usage is TRBJ2-5; TRBD2 aligns across 7 bases. The CDR3 length is 13 residues. The V gene's germline CDR1 is LNHDA and CDR2 SQIVND (reference sequence). V shed 5 bases, J shed 1 base, and the junction held 1 base outside the gene matches. DNA of the CDR3: TGTGCCAGTAGTCGGACTAGCCAAGAGACCCAGTACTTC. Protein product: CASSRTSQETQYF. Supplemented by reference TRBV19 and TRBJ2-5, the full variable domain reads DGGITQSPKYLFRKEGQNVTLSCEQNLNHDAMYWYRQDPGQGLRLIYYSQIVNDFQKGDIAEGYSVSREKKESFPLTVTSAQKNPTAFYLCASSRTSQETQYFGPGTRLLVL.

V gene TRBV5-1 combines with J gene TRBJ1-2; 8 bases are shared with TRBD1. This CDR3 has 15 residues. The V segment lost 4 bases and the J segment 1 base; nucleotides outside the gene matches: 6. CDR1 and CDR2 (germline): SGHRS, YFSETQ. This chain's CDR3 is CASSPSGGLNYGYTF. CDR3 sequence (DNA): TGCGCCAGCAGCCCGTCAGGGGGCCTTAACTATGGCTACACCTTC.

The rearrangement links TRBV18 to TRBJ1-6; D may be TRBD1 (6 bases). The V end lost 4 bases, the J end lost 9 bases, and 16 bases lay between the germline ends. Germline loops: CDR1 KGHSH, CDR2 LQKENI. The CDR3 has 15 residues. This CDR3 reads CASSRNREGSSPLHF. CDR3 in DNA: TGTGCCAGCTCACGAAACAGGGAAGGTAGTTCACCCCTCCACTTT.

The chain is built from TRBV4-1 and TRBJ1-4; possible D gene TRBD1, 5 bases. Germline loops: CDR1 MGHRA, CDR2 YSYEKL. CDR3 length: 19 residues. V shed 4 bases and J shed 0 bases, with 21 bases lying between them. CDR3 in amino acids: CASSRPGRQSAATNEKLFF. CDR3 DNA: TGCGCCAGCAGCCGTCCGGGACGTCAGTCCGCTGCAACTAATGAAAAACTGTTTTTT.

As DNA, the CDR3 is TGTGCCAGCAGCCACCCGGACAGGGACAATCAGCCCCAGCATTTT. Its protein product is CASSHPDRDNQPQHF. The chain recombines TRBV7-8 with TRBJ1-5, with 8 nucleotides matching TRBD1. CDR3 length: 15 amino acids. V trimming: 5 bases; J trimming: 3 bases; junction bases outside the gene matches: 6. The V gene's germline CDR1 is SGHVS and CDR2 FQNEAQ.

The chain is built from TRBV11-1 and TRBJ2-1; 13 bases are a match to TRBD2. Germline CDR1 is SGHAT and CDR2 is FQDESV (reference sequence). Trimming removed 5 bases from V and 6 bases from J; junction bases left unmatched: 7. The CDR3 runs 16 residues. The CDR3 spells CASSPRTSGRGNEQFF. The CDR3 DNA sequence: TGTGCCAGCAGCCCCCGGACTAGCGGGAGAGGCAATGAGCAGTTCTTC.

This sequence joins TRBV7-8 and TRBJ2-1; weak D call: TRBD2 (6 bases). The CDR3 has 14 amino acids. Deletions cut 1 base from V and 7 bases from J, with 11 bases between. Per germline, CDR1 SGHVS and CDR2 FQNEAQ. In DNA, the CDR3 is TGTGCCAGCAGCTTAGACGGGAGTTGGAATGAGCAGTTCTTC. This translates into CASSLDGSWNEQFF. The entire variable domain, with the rest obtained from reference TRBV7-8 and TRBJ2-1, is as follows: GAGVSQSPRYKVAKRGQDVALRCDPISGHVSLFWYQQALGQGPEFLTYFQNEAQLDKSGLPSDRFFAERPEGSVSTLKIQRTQQEDSAVYLCASSLDGSWNEQFFGPGTRLTVL.

This chain uses TRBV2 with TRBJ2-5; TRBD2 is a possible D gene (5 bases). Trimming stripped 7 bases from V and 4 bases from J, with 10 bases between. This CDR3 has 12 amino acids. Germline-derived CDR1 and CDR2 are SNHLY and FYNNEI. CDR3 sequence (DNA): TGTGCCAGCAACCCAGCGGCAGAGACCCAGTACTTC. It is translated as CASNPAAETQYF. Full variable domain (remainder filled in from reference TRBV2 and TRBJ2-5): EPEVTQTPSHQVTQMGQEVILRCVPISNHLYFYWYRQILGQKVEFLVSFYNNEISEKSEIFDDQFSVERPDGSNFTLKIRSTKLEDSAMYFCASNPAAETQYFGPGTRLLVL.

CDR3 residues: CAISESLLWAGIGGEQYF. The CDR3 nucleotides are TGTGCCATCAGTGAGTCTTTGTTGTGGGCAGGCATCGGAGGAGAGCAGTACTTC. V is TRBV10-3 and J is TRBJ2-7, with D perhaps matching TRBD2 (5 bases). Per the germline V gene, CDR1 is ENHRY and CDR2 is SYGVKD. CDR3 length: 18 residues. Trimming removed 0 bases from V and 7 bases from J, with 25 bases in between.

V gene TRBV6-1 combines with J gene TRBJ2-5; a weak D match, TRBD1 (7 bases). V was clipped by 10 bases and J by 4 bases, with 19 bases between them. The CDR3 totals 14 residues. CDR1 and CDR2 (germline): MNHNS, SASEGT. The DNA for the CDR3 is TGTGCCACCTTAGAGACAGGGCGGGGAGAGACCCAGTACTTC. Protein sequence: CATLETGRGETQYF.

This chain connects TRBV7-9 to TRBJ2-1; the D gene is possibly TRBD2 (6 bases). The CDR3 has 14 amino acids. Trimming cost V 5 bases and J 4 bases, with 12 bases left between them. CDR1 and CDR2 (germline): SEHNR, FQNEAQ (reference sequence). The DNA for the CDR3 is TGTGCCAGCAGCCCTGGGACTCGTTACAATGAGCAGTTCTTC. Amino acid sequence: CASSPGTRYNEQFF.

This chain connects TRBV5-1 to TRBJ1-3; D is unresolved. Germline V gene lookup returns CDR1 SGHRS and CDR2 YFSETQ. Trimming cost V 4 bases and J 0 bases, with 5 bases left between them. The CDR3 spans 13 residues. CDR3 loop: CASSVGSGNTIYF. CDR3 DNA sequence: TGCGCCAGCAGCGTGGGCTCTGGAAACACCATATATTTT. Filled out from reference TRBV5-1 and TRBJ1-3, the complete variable domain reads KAGVTQTPRYLIKTRGQQVTLSCSPISGHRSVSWYQQTPGQGLQFLFEYFSETQRNKGNFPGRFSGRQFSNSRSEMNVSTLELGDSALYLCASSVGSGNTIYFGEGSWLTVV.